Shown below are 2 T cell receptor beta chains from a single sample sequenced in a study of blood T cells in healthy people across ages. Through a sample-barcoded 5' primer and a J-beta primer mix, a second PCR was run for roughly 6 to 11 cycles. TCRdb redid the calling of the 5' RACE reads with MiXCR, one entry per CDR3 protein. The sample shows approximately 940,000 distinct CDR3 sequences, 40% to 60% of them seen only once. Material: blood. All receptors come from a man aged 30 to 39 in good health.

This clonotype was seen more than once but under ten times. The rearrangement links TRBV4-3 to TRBJ2-7, with D possibly matching TRBD2 (5 bases). Looked up from germline, CDR1 is LGHNA and CDR2 is YSLEER. The CDR3 runs 17 residues. The ends were cut back, 0 bases at V and 3 bases at J, with 18 bases in the middle. CDR3 in DNA: TGCGCCAGCAGCCAAGAAAACCAGCCCCCGGGAAACTACGAGCAGTACTTC. Translation: CASSQENQPPGNYEQYF.

This chain links TRBV9 with TRBJ1-6; possible D gene TRBD1, 6 bases. The CDR3 contains 17 residues. Looked up from germline, CDR1 is SGDLS and CDR2 is YYNGEE. V lost 4 bases and J lost 2, with 16 bases in between. The CDR3 reads CASSSGVGVAYNSPLHF. In DNA, the CDR3 is TGTGCCAGCAGCTCAGGGGTTGGCGTCGCCTATAATTCACCCCTCCACTTT.